The sequence of this T cell receptor (beta chain) was determined in a study of Graves' ophthalmopathy and Graves' hyperthyroidism. Hyperthyroidism showing no ophthalmopathy within 18 months of follow-up was stable. The authors amplified TCR beta CDR3 regions from RNA transcripts. After a first-round RT-PCR with HTBI primers, a second-round multiplex PCR was run. MiXCR was run by TCRdb on the multiplex PCR reads, yielding one entry per CDR3 protein. The sample includes about 620,000 distinct CDR3 sequences, roughly 20% of them seen just once. There are 17 residues in the CDR3. Per the germline V gene, CDR1 is LNHDA and CDR2 is SQIVND (reference sequence). Trimming cost V 9 bases and J 2 bases, with 23 bases left between them.

The clonotype was recovered from a young woman with stable Graves' hyperthyroidism. Some clones in this sample may be carry-over from other donors' samples. The V gene is TRBV19, the J gene TRBJ1-5; D ambiguous. Sequencing used peripheral blood. The DNA for the CDR3 is TGTGCCAGCAGCTCCGGTTGGGCAGCTGGAGGCAATCAGCCCCAGCATTTT. This gives the protein CASSSGWAAGGNQPQHF. Supplemented by reference TRBV19 and TRBJ1-5, the full variable domain reads DGGITQSPKYLFRKEGQNVTLSCEQNLNHDAMYWYRQDPGQGLRLIYYSQIVNDFQKGDIAEGYSVSREKKESFPLTVTSAQKNPTAFYLCASSSGWAAGGNQPQHFGDGTRLSIL.